This passage covers 18 T cell receptor beta chains from one sample sequenced in a study of blood T cell repertoires in COVID-19. TCRdb keeps only in-frame clones here, not all; method: immunoSEQ multiplex PCR. This repertoire shows under 250,000 clones, approximately 80% found once; its top ten account for 1.8%. The sequenced sample was PBMCs or T cells enriched from blood (not recorded which). These receptor sequences come from a man in his sixties who had recovered from COVID-19.

This clone has ten or more counts. The rearrangement uses TRBV7-2 and TRBJ1-5; D possibly corresponds to TRBD1 (5 bases). The CDR3 has 17 amino acids. Germline V gives CDR1 SGHTA, CDR2 FQGNSA. The V and J ends lost 5 bases and 1 base respectively, with 18 bases between them. DNA of the CDR3: TGTGCCAGCAGCCTAACCCATGCGACAGCGAGCAATCAGCCCCAGCATTTT. Its translation is CASSLTHATASNQPQHF. The full variable domain, rest sourced from reference TRBV7-2 and TRBJ1-5, is GAGVSQSPSNKVTEKGKDVELRCDPISGHTALYWYRQSLGQGLEFLIYFQGNSAPDKSGLPSDRFSAERTGGSVSTLTIQRTQQEDSAVYLCASSLTHATASNQPQHFGDGTRLSIL.

The chain carries TRBV4-3 and TRBJ2-3; 7 positions agree with TRBD2. Trimming cost V 1 base and J 6 bases; bases outside gene matches: 4. This CDR3 contains 14 residues. Germline CDR1 and CDR2: LGHNA and YSLEER. CDR3 DNA: TGCGCCAGCAGCCAAGTAAACGGGAGGGATACGCAGTATTTT. Its protein is CASSQVNGRDTQYF.

The chain joins TRBV7-2 to TRBJ2-7, with D perhaps matching TRBD2 (5 bases). V was cut by 1 base and J by 4 bases, with 17 bases left in between. CDR1 is SGHTA and CDR2 is FQGNSA in the germline V gene. The CDR3 covers 16 residues. This CDR3 reads CASSLVFDPTGYEQYF. DNA for the CDR3: TGTGCCAGCAGCTTAGTGTTTGACCCCACGGGGTACGAGCAGTACTTC.

The chain links TRBV6-2 or TRBV6-3 to TRBJ2-1; TRBD2 matches at 9 bases. The V gene end was trimmed by 7 bases and the J gene end by 10 bases; junction bases not matched to a gene: 8. The CDR3 runs to 13 residues. The germline CDR1 and CDR2 sequences are MNHEY and SVGEGT. CDR3 in amino acids: CASTPQLAGEQFF. In nucleotides, the CDR3 is TGTGCCAGCACCCCACAGCTAGCGGGGGAGCAGTTCTTC.

This chain links TRBV2 with TRBJ2-7; TRBD1 might be the D (6 bases). Trimming took off 9 bases at V and 7 bases at J, with 22 bases between the two ends. The length of the CDR3 is 14 residues. The germline gives CDR1 SNHLY, CDR2 FYNNEI. CDR3 sequence (DNA): TGTGCCAGGACCACAGGGAAGGGTATCGGGGAGCAGTACTTC. Translating gives CARTTGKGIGEQYF.

This chain connects TRBV12-3 or TRBV12-4 to TRBJ1-5; D gene uncertain. Trimming cost V 4 bases and J 3 bases, with 7 bases left between them. CDR3 length equals 13 residues. DNA for the CDR3: TGTGCCAGCAGTTCAGACTTCAATCAGCCCCAGCATTTT. Encoded protein: CASSSDFNQPQHF.

The V call is TRBV12-3 or TRBV12-4, the J call TRBJ2-7; 7 bases agree with TRBD1. V dropped 6 bases and J dropped 2; count of bases not matched to a gene: 4. The CDR3 extends over 13 amino acids. The CDR3 coding sequence is TGTGCCAGCAGCCCTACAGGGGCCTACGAGCAGTACTTC. Protein product: CASSPTGAYEQYF.

Comments on this clone: The sample carries other DNA sequences with the same CDR3. The V call is TRBV6-5, the J call TRBJ2-7; TRBD1 aligns across 8 bases. The V gene end was trimmed by 0 bases and the J gene end by 4 bases; junction bases not matched to a gene: 5. The CDR3 has 15 residues. Germline-derived CDR1 and CDR2 are MNHEY and SVGAGI. CDR3 sequence reads: CASSYSGTGPYEQYF. Here the CDR3 DNA reads TGTGCCAGCAGTTACTCCGGGACAGGCCCGTACGAGCAGTACTTC.

This clone was picked up a small number of times. The J gene is TRBJ1-2, the V gene TRBV30; D not certain. The V gene lost 0 bases and the J gene lost 14 bases, with 16 bases spanning the gap. Germline V gives CDR1 GTSNPN, CDR2 SVGIG (reference sequence). This CDR3 spans 12 amino acids. The DNA for the CDR3 is TGTGCCTGGAGTGTAGAGAGCCCGTCTGTGACCTTC. Residues: CAWSVESPSVTF.

This sequence joins TRBV19 and TRBJ2-1, with a weak D call TRBD1 (7 bases). V lost 11 bases, J lost 3 bases, and 17 bases lay in between. The CDR3 spans 14 residues. CDR1 is LNHDA and CDR2 is SQIVND in the germline V gene (reference sequence). CDR3 in amino acids: CAVSQGRYYNEQFF. The CDR3 DNA follows: TGTGCCGTCTCACAGGGGAGGTACTACAATGAGCAGTTCTTC.

The chain has TRBV24-1 and TRBJ1-2; TRBD1 matches 8 bases. The CDR3 totals 16 residues. Germline V lookup: CDR1 KGHDR, CDR2 SFDVKD. V dropped 4 bases and J dropped 0; count of bases not matched to a gene: 6. Here the CDR3 DNA reads TGTGCCACCAGTGACGCGGGGACAGGAGCTAACTATGGCTACACCTTC. Protein sequence: CATSDAGTGANYGYTF.

The J gene is TRBJ2-5, the V gene TRBV11-2, with D tentatively TRBD2 (6 bases). The CDR3 is 14 residues long. Between the trimmed V and J ends, which lost 5 bases and 1 base, there was a span of 11 bases. CDR1 and CDR2 from the germline V gene are SGHAT and FQNNGV. CDR3 amino acids: CASSPQGLQETQYF. The CDR3 coding sequence is TGTGCCAGCAGCCCCCAGGGACTCCAAGAGACCCAGTACTTC.

This clone has just one count. V usage is TRBV5-8 and J usage is TRBJ1-1, with a tentative D call TRBD1 (5 bases). CDR3 size: 12 residues. Trimming stripped 1 base from V and 8 bases from J, with 9 bases between. The germline CDR1 and CDR2 sequences are SGHTS and YDEGEE. The CDR3 bases are TGTGCCAGCAGCTTGATGCAGGGAGAAGCTTTCTTT. Protein: CASSLMQGEAFF. The full variable domain, in which reference TRBV5-8 and TRBJ1-1 provide the parts outside the CDR3, is EAGVTQSPTHLIKTRGQQATLRCSPISGHTSVYWYQQALGLGLQFLLWYDEGEERNRGNFPPRFSGRQFPNYSSELNVNALELEDSALYLCASSLMQGEAFFGQGTRLTVV.

The chain couples TRBV6-5 to TRBJ1-2; 8 positions match TRBD1. The CDR3 covers 13 residues. CDR1 and CDR2 (germline): MNHEY, SVGAGI. With V trimmed by 3 bases and J by 7 bases, 4 bases remained unmatched. This chain's CDR3 is CASSYLGQAGYTF. Here the CDR3 DNA reads TGTGCCAGCAGTTATCTGGGACAGGCTGGCTACACCTTC.

The chain combines TRBV27 with TRBJ2-1; D might be TRBD1 (6 bases). V was clipped by 4 bases and J by 15 bases, with 19 bases between them. The CDR3 is 13 amino acids. Germline values: CDR1 MNHEY, CDR2 SMNVEV (reference sequence). The CDR3 nucleotides are TGTGCCAGCAGTTCCCGGCGTGGGGACATCGGGTTCTTC. Protein sequence: CASSSRRGDIGFF.

In DNA, the CDR3 is TGCGCCAGCAGCCAGGAGCTCGGGAACACTGAAGCTTTCTTT. Protein product: CASSQELGNTEAFF. The V call is TRBV4-3, the J call TRBJ1-1; D remains unclear. CDR3 length: 14 residues. Trimming cost V 3 bases and J 1 base, with 9 bases left between them. Germline assignment: CDR1 LGHNA and CDR2 YSLEER.

The chain is built from TRBV6-5 and TRBJ2-3, with D perhaps matching TRBD2 (5 bases). Per germline, CDR1 MNHEY and CDR2 SVGAGI. CDR3 length: 16 residues. Trimming took 2 bases from V and 3 from J, leaving 15 bases between them. CDR3 amino acids: CASSYEGRQATDTQYF. For the CDR3, the DNA is TGTGCCAGCAGTTACGAGGGCAGGCAAGCGACAGATACGCAGTATTTT.

This clone was observed a single time. The rearrangement links TRBV27 to TRBJ2-1, with TRBD1 matching 9 bases. With 5 bases clipped from V and 0 bases from J, the junction kept 5 bases outside the gene matches. Per germline, CDR1 MNHEY and CDR2 SMNVEV (reference sequence). CDR3 length: 16 amino acids. The DNA of the CDR3 is TGTGCCAGCAGTGACGGGACAGGGTTCTCCTACAATGAGCAGTTCTTC. This encodes CASSDGTGFSYNEQFF.